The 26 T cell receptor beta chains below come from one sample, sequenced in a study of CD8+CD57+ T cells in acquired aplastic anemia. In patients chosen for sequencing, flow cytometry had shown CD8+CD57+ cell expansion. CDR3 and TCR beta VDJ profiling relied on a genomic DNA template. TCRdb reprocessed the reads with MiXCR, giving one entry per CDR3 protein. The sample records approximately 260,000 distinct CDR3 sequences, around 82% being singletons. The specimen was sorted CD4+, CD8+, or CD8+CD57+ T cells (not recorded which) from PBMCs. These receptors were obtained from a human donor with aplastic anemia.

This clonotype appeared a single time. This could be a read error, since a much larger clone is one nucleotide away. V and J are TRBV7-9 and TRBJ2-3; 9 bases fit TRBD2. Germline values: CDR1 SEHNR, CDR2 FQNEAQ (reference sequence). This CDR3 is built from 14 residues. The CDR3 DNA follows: TGTGCCAGCAGCTTTGAAAGAAGCGGGGGGAGGGAGGAGTTT. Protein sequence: CASSFERSGGREEF.

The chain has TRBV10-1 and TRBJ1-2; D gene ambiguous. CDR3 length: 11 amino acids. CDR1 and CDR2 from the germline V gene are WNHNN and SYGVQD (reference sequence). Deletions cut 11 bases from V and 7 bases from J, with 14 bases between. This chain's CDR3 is CAGRRGFGYTF. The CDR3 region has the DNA TGCGCCGGTCGCCGGGGTTTTGGCTACACCTTC.

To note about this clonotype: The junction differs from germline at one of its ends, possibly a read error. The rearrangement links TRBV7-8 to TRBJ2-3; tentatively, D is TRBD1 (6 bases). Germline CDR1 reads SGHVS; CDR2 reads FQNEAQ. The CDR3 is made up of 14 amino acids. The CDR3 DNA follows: TGTGCCAGCAGCTTAGCTTGTACCAGGGGATGGCAGTCCTTT. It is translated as CASSLACTRGWQSF.

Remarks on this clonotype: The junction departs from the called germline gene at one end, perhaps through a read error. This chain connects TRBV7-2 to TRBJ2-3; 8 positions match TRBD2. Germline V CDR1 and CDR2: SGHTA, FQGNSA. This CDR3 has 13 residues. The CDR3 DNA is TGTGCCAGCAGTCCTGAGGGCGGGGGGACCTGGGGTTTT. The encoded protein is CASSPEGGGTWGF.

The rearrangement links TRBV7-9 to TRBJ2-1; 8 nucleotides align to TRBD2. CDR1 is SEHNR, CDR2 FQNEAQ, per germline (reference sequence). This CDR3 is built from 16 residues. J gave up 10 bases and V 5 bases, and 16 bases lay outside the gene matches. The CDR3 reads CASSPAGDMSSGEQFF. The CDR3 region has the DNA TGTGCCAGCAGCCCAGCGGGGGACATGTCCTCCGGGGAGCAGTTCTTC.

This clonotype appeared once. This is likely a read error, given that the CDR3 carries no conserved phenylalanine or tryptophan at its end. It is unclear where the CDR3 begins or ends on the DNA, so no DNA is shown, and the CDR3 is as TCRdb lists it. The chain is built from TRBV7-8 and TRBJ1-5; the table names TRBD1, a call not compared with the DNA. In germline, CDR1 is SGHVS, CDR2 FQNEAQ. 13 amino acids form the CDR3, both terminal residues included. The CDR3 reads CASSLTGSQDTHY.

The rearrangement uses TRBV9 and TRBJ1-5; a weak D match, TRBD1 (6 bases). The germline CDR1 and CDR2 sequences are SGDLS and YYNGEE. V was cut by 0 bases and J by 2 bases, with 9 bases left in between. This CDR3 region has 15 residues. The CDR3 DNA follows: TGTGCCAGCAGCGTAGCAGGGGAGGGCAATCAGCCCCAGCATTTT. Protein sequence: CASSVAGEGNQPQHF.

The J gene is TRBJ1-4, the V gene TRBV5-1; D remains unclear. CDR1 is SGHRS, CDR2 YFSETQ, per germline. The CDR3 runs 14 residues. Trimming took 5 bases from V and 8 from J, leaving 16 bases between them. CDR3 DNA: TGCGCCAGCAGTTCCCAGGCTTCCGACGAAAAACTGTTTTTT. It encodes CASSSQASDEKLFF.

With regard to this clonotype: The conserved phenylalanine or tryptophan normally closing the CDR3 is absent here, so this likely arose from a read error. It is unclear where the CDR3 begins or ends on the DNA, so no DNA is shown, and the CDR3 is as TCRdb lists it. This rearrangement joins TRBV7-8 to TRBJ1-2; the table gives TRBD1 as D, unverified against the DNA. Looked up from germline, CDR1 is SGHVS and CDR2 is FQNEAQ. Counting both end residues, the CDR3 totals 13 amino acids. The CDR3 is CASSLAGGPGTHY.

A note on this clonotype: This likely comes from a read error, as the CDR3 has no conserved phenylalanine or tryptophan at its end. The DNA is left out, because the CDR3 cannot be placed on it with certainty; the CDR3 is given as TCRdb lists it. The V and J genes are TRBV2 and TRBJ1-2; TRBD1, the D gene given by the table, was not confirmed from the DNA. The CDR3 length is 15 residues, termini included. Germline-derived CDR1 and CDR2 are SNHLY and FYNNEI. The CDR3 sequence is CASSDGGIHEQFYAP.

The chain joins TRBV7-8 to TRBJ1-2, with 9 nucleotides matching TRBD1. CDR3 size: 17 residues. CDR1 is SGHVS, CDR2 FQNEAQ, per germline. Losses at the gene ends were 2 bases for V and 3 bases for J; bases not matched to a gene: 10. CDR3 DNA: TGTGCCAGCAGCTTACCGGGACAGGGCGCTACGCACTATGGCTACACCTTC. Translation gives CASSLPGQGATHYGYTF. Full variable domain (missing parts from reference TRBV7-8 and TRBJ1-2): GAGVSQSPRYKVAKRGQDVALRCDPISGHVSLFWYQQALGQGPEFLTYFQNEAQLDKSGLPSDRFFAERPEGSVSTLKIQRTQQEDSAVYLCASSLPGQGATHYGYTFGSGTRLTVV.

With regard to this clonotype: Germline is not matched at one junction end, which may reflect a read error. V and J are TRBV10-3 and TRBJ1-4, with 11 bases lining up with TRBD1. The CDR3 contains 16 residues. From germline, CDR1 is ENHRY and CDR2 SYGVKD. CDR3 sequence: CASSEDWTGGYEKLFF. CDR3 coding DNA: TGTGCCAGCAGTGAGGATTGGACAGGGGGCTATGAAAAACTGTTTTTT.

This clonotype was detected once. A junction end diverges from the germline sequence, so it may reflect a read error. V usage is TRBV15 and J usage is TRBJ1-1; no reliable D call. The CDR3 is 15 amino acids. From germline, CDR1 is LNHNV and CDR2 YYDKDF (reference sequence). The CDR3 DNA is TGTGCCAGCAGCGTAAGGGCCGATCTAAACACTGAAGCTTTCTTT. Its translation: CASSVRADLNTEAFF.

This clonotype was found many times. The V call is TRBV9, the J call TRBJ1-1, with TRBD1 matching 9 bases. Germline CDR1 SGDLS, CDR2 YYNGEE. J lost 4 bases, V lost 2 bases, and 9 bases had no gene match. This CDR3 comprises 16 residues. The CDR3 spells CASSVTGGRGATEAFF. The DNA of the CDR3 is TGTGCCAGCAGCGTGACAGGGGGTAGAGGGGCCACTGAAGCTTTCTTT.

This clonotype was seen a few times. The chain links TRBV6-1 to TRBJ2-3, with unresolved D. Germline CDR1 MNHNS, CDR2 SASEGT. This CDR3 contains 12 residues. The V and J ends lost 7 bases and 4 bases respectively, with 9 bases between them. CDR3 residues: CASKLGSDTQYF. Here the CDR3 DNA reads TGTGCCAGCAAGTTAGGGTCAGATACGCAGTATTTT.

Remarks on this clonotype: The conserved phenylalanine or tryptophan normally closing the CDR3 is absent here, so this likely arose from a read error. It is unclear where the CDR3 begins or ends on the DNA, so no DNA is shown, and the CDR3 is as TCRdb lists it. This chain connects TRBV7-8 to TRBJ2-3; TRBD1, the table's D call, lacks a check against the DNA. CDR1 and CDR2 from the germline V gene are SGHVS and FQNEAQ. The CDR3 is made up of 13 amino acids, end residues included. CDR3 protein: CASGDGGTDETYY.

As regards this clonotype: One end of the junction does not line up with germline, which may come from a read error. Here the CDR3 DNA reads TGTGCCAGCAGCGTAGGTCCCGATACGCAGTATTTTTTC. This gives the protein CASSVGPDTQYFF. The rearrangement links TRBV9 to TRBJ1-2; D remains unclear. The germline V gene has CDR1 SGDLS and CDR2 YYNGEE. The CDR3 loop spans 13 amino acids.

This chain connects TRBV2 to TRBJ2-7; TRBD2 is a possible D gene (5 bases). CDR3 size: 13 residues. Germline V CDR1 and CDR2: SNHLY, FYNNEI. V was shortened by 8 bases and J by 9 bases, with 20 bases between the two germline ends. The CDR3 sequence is CASGRDYSDTQYV. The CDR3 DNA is TGTGCCAGCGGCCGCGACTACTCCGATACGCAGTACGTC.

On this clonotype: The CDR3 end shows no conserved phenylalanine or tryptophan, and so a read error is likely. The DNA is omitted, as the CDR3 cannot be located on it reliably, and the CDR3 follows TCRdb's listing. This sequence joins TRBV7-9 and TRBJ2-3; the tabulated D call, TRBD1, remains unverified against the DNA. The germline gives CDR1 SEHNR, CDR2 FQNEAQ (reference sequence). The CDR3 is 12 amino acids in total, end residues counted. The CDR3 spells CASSPAQGRHSV.

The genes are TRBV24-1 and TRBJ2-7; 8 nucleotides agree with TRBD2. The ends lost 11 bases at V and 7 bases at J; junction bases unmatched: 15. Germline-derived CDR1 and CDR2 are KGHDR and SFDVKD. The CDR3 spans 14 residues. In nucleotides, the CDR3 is TGTGCCAGCAAGATTACCGGGGGGGACTATGAGCAGTACTTC. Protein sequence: CASKITGGDYEQYF.

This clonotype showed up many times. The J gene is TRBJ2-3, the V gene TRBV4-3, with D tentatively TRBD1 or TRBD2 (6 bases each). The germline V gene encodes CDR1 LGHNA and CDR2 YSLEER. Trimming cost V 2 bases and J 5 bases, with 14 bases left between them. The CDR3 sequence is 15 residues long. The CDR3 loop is CASSQTWGAEDTQYF. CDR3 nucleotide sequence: TGCGCCAGCAGCCAAACCTGGGGGGCCGAAGATACGCAGTATTTT.

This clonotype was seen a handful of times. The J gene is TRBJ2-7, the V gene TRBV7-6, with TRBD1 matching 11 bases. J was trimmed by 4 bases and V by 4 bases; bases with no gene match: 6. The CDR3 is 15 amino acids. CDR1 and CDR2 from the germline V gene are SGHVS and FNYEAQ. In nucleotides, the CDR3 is TGTGCCAGCAGCTCAACGGGACAGGGGGATTACGAGCAGTACTTC. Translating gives CASSSTGQGDYEQYF.

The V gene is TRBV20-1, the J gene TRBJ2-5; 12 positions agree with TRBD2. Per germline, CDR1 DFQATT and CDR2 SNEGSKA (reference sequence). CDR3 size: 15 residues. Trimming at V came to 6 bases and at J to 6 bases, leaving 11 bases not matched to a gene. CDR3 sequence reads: CSAHPGTSGLQTQYF. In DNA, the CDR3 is TGCAGTGCCCACCCCGGGACTAGCGGGTTACAGACCCAGTACTTC.

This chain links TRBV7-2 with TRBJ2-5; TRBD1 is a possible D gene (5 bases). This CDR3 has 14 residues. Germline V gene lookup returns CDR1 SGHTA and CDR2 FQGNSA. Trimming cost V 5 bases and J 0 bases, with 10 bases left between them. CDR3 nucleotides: TGTGCCAGCAGCACAGGCCAGTACCAAGAGACCCAGTACTTC. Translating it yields CASSTGQYQETQYF.

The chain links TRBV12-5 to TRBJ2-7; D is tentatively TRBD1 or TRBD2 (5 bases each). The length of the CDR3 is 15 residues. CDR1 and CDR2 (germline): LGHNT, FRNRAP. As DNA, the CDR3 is TGTGCCAGCAGACCGGGACCGAGTTACAACTACGAGCAGTACTTC. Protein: CASRPGPSYNYEQYF.

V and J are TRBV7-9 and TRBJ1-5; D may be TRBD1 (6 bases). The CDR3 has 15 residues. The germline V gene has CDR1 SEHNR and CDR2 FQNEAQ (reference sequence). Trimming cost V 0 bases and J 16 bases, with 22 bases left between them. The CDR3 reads CASSLAGSYRANVHF. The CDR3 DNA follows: TGTGCCAGCAGCTTAGCGGGTAGCTACAGGGCCAACGTCCATTTT.